These 8 T cell receptor beta chains were sequenced from one sample in a study of T cells after posttransplantation cyclophosphamide. Using immunoSEQ multiplex PCR, the repertoire was profiled, and TCRdb retains in-frame clones only, with some absent. The sample counts about 30,000 clones, none seen once; the ten largest own 2.5% to 3%. Sequenced: PBMCs. The source of these receptors is a woman in her sixties in good health, CMV-negative, and a related stem cell transplant donor.

This clone has more than one count but fewer than ten. The chain joins TRBV28 to TRBJ1-5; D is perhaps TRBD1 (6 bases). The length of the CDR3 is 15 residues. V was shortened by 7 bases and J by 7 bases, with 20 bases between the two germline ends. The V gene's germline CDR1 is MDHEN and CDR2 SYDVKM. Written as DNA, the CDR3 is TGTGCCAGCATCACCTATGGGGGGGGCCACCAGCCCCAGCATTTT. Translation: CASITYGGGHQPQHF.

At least ten counts were recorded for this clone. This chain uses TRBV7-2 with TRBJ1-2; possibly TRBD1 for D (5 bases). Germline V gives CDR1 SGHTA, CDR2 FQGNSA. The CDR3 totals 15 residues. With 1 base removed from V and 0 bases from J, the gap between germline ends came to 9 bases. The CDR3: CASSLVQGANYGYTF. CDR3 bases: TGTGCCAGCAGCTTAGTGCAGGGCGCTAACTATGGCTACACCTTC.

The gene calls are TRBV29-1 and TRBJ2-2, with D perhaps matching TRBD1 (6 bases). CDR1 and CDR2 from the germline V gene are SQVTM and ANQGSEA. The CDR3 is made up of 14 amino acids. V was pared by 4 bases and J by 7 bases, with 16 bases between. The CDR3 spells CSVARRGNVGELFF. CDR3 DNA: TGCAGCGTTGCCAGAAGGGGGAACGTCGGGGAGCTGTTTTTT.

This clone was counted at least ten times. The CDR3 loop reads CASSLEGGGGYTF. The CDR3 nucleotides read TGCGCCAGCAGCCTCGAAGGAGGGGGTGGCTACACCTTC. V and J are TRBV4-3 and TRBJ1-2; weak D call: TRBD1 (6 bases). Germline CDR1 is LGHNA and CDR2 is YSLEER. The length of the CDR3 is 13 residues. Trimming pared 4 bases from V and 7 bases from J, leaving 13 bases between.

This clone has more than one count but fewer than ten. V usage is TRBV6-6 and J usage is TRBJ2-7; 9 bases agree with TRBD1. V dropped 6 bases and J dropped 9; count of bases not matched to a gene: 15. The CDR3 consists of 15 residues. The germline gives CDR1 MNHNY, CDR2 SVGAGI (reference sequence). The CDR3 loop reads CASRQPGQGPGGQYF. The CDR3 nucleotides are TGTGCCAGCAGGCAACCGGGACAGGGACCGGGGGGGCAGTACTTC.

This clone was seen at least ten times. CDR3 sequence: CASSVGLAGGSADTQYF. DNA for the CDR3: TGTGCCAGCAGCGTAGGGCTAGCGGGGGGGTCCGCAGATACGCAGTATTTT. The chain couples TRBV9 to TRBJ2-3; 12 bases are shared with TRBD2. There are 17 residues in the CDR3. J was trimmed by 4 bases and V by 0 bases; bases with no gene match: 6. From germline, CDR1 is SGDLS and CDR2 YYNGEE.

This clone was recorded many times. The chain has TRBV5-4 and TRBJ1-2; D is ambiguous. The CDR3 length is 12 residues. CDR1 is SGHNT, CDR2 YYREEE, per germline (reference sequence). Trimming removed 5 bases from V and 8 bases from J, with 13 bases in between. Written as DNA, the CDR3 is TGTGCCAGCAGTCTCACGGCCAGGGGCTACACCTTC. It is translated as CASSLTARGYTF. Complete variable domain (other parts from reference TRBV5-4 and TRBJ1-2): ETGVTQSPTHLIKTRGQQVTLRCSSQSGHNTVSWYQQALGQGPQFIFQYYREEENGRGNFPPRFSGLQFPNYSSELNVNALELDDSALYLCASSLTARGYTFGSGTRLTVV.

This clone was seen a handful of times. The chain employs TRBV30 and TRBJ1-2; no definite D call. CDR1 is GTSNPN and CDR2 is SVGIG in the germline V gene (reference sequence). Trimming took 5 bases from V and 2 from J, leaving 18 bases between them. This CDR3 is built from 15 residues. As DNA, the CDR3 is TGTGCCTGGGGTGGGGTTTCGGTACTAAACTATGGCTACACCTTC. It is translated as CAWGGVSVLNYGYTF.